A single sample is the source of the 5 T cell receptor beta chains below, sequenced in a study of blood T cell repertoires in COVID-19. This table comes from immunoSEQ multiplex PCR, and its TCRdb copy is limited to in-frame clones, with some not included. Counted here are about 310,000 clones, over 75% occurring once; the ten biggest clones make up around 7.8%. The sample taken for sequencing was peripheral blood. These receptors originate from a woman aged 50 to 65 who had recovered from COVID-19.

This clone was counted only a few times. This rearrangement joins TRBV28 to TRBJ2-4; a possible D gene is TRBD2 (6 bases). Trimming left V 4 bases short and J 10 bases short, with 17 bases between. Germline loops: CDR1 MDHEN, CDR2 SYDVKM. This CDR3 is built from 14 residues. The CDR3 DNA sequence: TGTGCCAGCAGTTGGGGGACTGGACGGGGTATTCAGTACTTC. This translates into CASSWGTGRGIQYF.

The chain links TRBV19 to TRBJ1-2; the D gene is possibly TRBD1 (5 bases). The CDR3 consists of 16 residues. With 6 bases removed from V and 4 bases from J, the gap between germline ends came to 21 bases. CDR1 and CDR2 from the germline V gene are LNHDA and SQIVND (reference sequence). The CDR3 region has the DNA TGTGCCAGTAGCAGTGTCGGGGGACCTACCGCCTATGGCTACACCTTC. This translates into CASSSVGGPTAYGYTF.

This sequence joins TRBV9 and TRBJ1-4; D unresolved. V lost 3 bases, J lost 8 bases, and 14 bases lay in between. This CDR3 region has 14 residues. Germline V lookup: CDR1 SGDLS, CDR2 YYNGEE. In DNA form, the CDR3 reads TGTGCCAGCAGCGCCACCGGGAAAGAGGAAAAACTGTTTTTT. It yields the protein CASSATGKEEKLFF.

Here the CDR3 DNA reads TGTGCCAGCAGTGAGCGGGGCTTCTCCTACAATGAGCAGTTCTTC. Protein: CASSERGFSYNEQFF. J is TRBJ2-1 and V is TRBV6-1; possibly TRBD2 for D (6 bases). The CDR3 extends over 15 amino acids. V dropped 3 bases and J dropped 0 bases, with 9 bases sitting between them. Germline CDR1 reads MNHNS; CDR2 reads SASEGT.

V gene TRBV4-3 combines with J gene TRBJ2-5; the match to TRBD2 covers 12 bases. With 1 base clipped from V and 2 bases from J, the junction kept 8 bases outside the gene matches. This CDR3 is built from 18 residues. CDR1 LGHNA and CDR2 YSLEER come from the germline V gene. The CDR3, as DNA: TGCGCCAGCAGCCAAGGACTAGCGGGAGTTTCCGGGCAAGAGACCCAGTACTTC. Translation: CASSQGLAGVSGQETQYF.